This T cell receptor beta chain was found in a study of shared clonotypes between healthy human individuals. Study information: CD4 naive and CD4 memory each took three plates per donor, while CD8 naive took two and CD8 memory one. Overall study findings and caveats: Sequencing depth was predicted to influence how clonotypes are shared among donors. Apart from blood, nothing was sampled; tissue repertoires likely differ. The naive CD4 repertoires of four donors were compared, and 5% to 6.5% of clonotypes were shared.

This CDR3 has 14 amino acids. Germline V gene data show CDR1 as SGHRS and CDR2 as YFSETQ. Trimming cost V 3 bases and J 1 base, with 7 bases left between them. Details on this clone: What it binds is unknown.

Clones were read by immunoSEQ multiplex PCR, and TCRdb kept only the in-frame ones, dropping some. There are over 2 million clones in the sample; approximately 94% occur only once, and about 1.1% lies in the top ten. Naive CD8 populations comprised CD45RO-negative cells positively selected for CCR7, excluding terminally differentiated effector memory CD45RA+ cells. The receptor's source is a man aged 18 to 30 in good health. V gene TRBV5-1 combines with J gene TRBJ2-2, with D perhaps given as TRBD1 or TRBD2 (5 bases each). Material: naive CD8+ T cells sorted from blood. Here the CDR3 DNA reads TGCGCCAGCAGCTGGGACGGGAACACCGGGGAGCTGTTTTTT. This translates into CASSWDGNTGELFF.